This is a list of T cell receptor beta chains from one sample in a study of blood T cell repertoires in COVID-19. Repertoires were generated with immunoSEQ multiplex PCR, while TCRdb's copy carries only in-frame clones and drops some. The sample consists of about 280,000 clones, nearly 90% of them appearing once. The sample comprised PBMCs or T cells enriched from blood (not recorded which). The receptor set was obtained from a woman aged 25-40 years who had recovered from COVID-19. The CDR3 runs from the conserved cysteine through the conserved F or W. D genes are given only for firm matches. Expanded clones are given a class, and other clones once, few, many or no size at all.

>TRBV30|TRBJ2-7|once|NA
TGTGCCTGGAGTTCCAGGGTCTACGAGCAGTACTTC
CAWSSRVYEQYF
>TRBV11-2|TRBJ1-1|NA|TRBD1
TGTGCCAGCAGCTTAGCTATATTGTTGGACAGGGGTGCTTTCTTT
CASSLAILLDRGAFF
>TRBV19|TRBJ1-1|NA|TRBD1
TGTGCCAGTAGTGACCGACAGGGTACGGCTTTCTTT
CASSDRQGTAFF
>TRBV11-2|TRBJ2-5|NA|NA
TGTGCCAGCAGCCCAGTAGCGGCTGGCCTCCAGACCCAGTACTTC
CASSPVAAGLQTQYF
>TRBV30|TRBJ1-1|NA|TRBD1
TGTGCCTGGAGTGTAAAGGGGGCTAACACTGAAGCTTTCTTT
CAWSVKGANTEAFF
>TRBV10-1|TRBJ2-7|NA|TRBD1
TGCGCCAGCACCCCCGGGACAGGCTACGAGCAGTACTTC
CASTPGTGYEQYF
>TRBV6-5|TRBJ2-7|NA|NA
TGTGCCAGCAGGGCTCAGGAGGCAGACTACGAGCAGTACTTC
CASRAQEADYEQYF
>TRBV28|TRBJ1-5|NA|NA
TGTGCCAGCAGTTTCGGGGGGGCAGGAAAGCCCCAGCATTTT
CASSFGGAGKPQHF
>TRBV18|TRBJ2-1|NA|NA
TGTGCCAGCTCACTAGCGAAAGCACACAATGAGCAGTTCTTC
CASSLAKAHNEQFF
>TRBV15|TRBJ2-1|once|TRBD2
TGTGCCACCAGCAAGGGACTAGCGGGGGGCAATGAGCAGTTCTTC
CATSKGLAGGNEQFF
>TRBV3-1/TRBV3-2|TRBJ2-5|NA|TRBD2
TGTGCCAGCACAAGCGGGGGGGCCCGGGAGACCCAGTACTTC
CASTSGGARETQYF